This T cell receptor beta chain was sequenced for a study of CD4+ T cells in melanoma. General observations from the study: In melanoma, neoantigen-specific CD4+ T cells reportedly differed in differentiation state. A reported correlation linked neoantigen-specific CD4+ T cells to CD8+, macrophage and B cell function.

Here immunoSEQ multiplex PCR was the method, and the copy in TCRdb shows in-frame clones only, minus some. The sample shows a few thousand clones, about 61% of them seen only once. As for this clone: Its target is unknown.

The sample taken for sequencing was cells from a culture (not recorded whether cultured in vitro). The TCR sequence derives from a human donor with melanoma.

CDR3 in amino acids: CALQDINYGYTF. The CDR3 DNA sequence: TGTGCCTTACAAGACATCAACTATGGCTACACCTTC. This sequence joins TRBV30 and TRBJ1-2, with no clear D. The CDR3 runs to 12 residues. Germline lookup yields CDR1 GTSNPN and CDR2 SVGIG (reference sequence). V was clipped by 7 bases and J by 2 bases, with 11 bases between them. Full variable domain (missing parts from reference TRBV30 and TRBJ1-2): SQTIHQWPATLVQPVGSPLSLECTVEGTSNPNLYWYRQAAGRGLQLLFYSVGIGQISSEVPQNLSASRPQDRQFILSSKKLLLSDSGFYLCALQDINYGYTFGSGTRLTVV.